Below, one T cell receptor (beta chain) is given with its context. In the original processing: How many nucleated cells were present was estimated from reference gene primer amplification. Repertoires were generated with immunoSEQ multiplex PCR, while TCRdb's copy carries only in-frame clones and drops some. V, J and clone size derive from that table, while D and trimming were established from the DNA sequence. Among roughly 4,900 clones listed, almost 75% were seen once. These data belong to a study of blood T cell repertoires in COVID-19. CDR3 length: 13 amino acids. With 7 bases removed from V and 0 bases from J, the gap between germline ends came to 9 bases. Germline CDR1 and CDR2: MNHNY and SVGAGI (reference sequence).

The sequenced sample consisted of peripheral blood. The sequence was collected from a human donor in a cohort sampled during active COVID-19. The chain is built from TRBV6-6 and TRBJ1-1; D remains unclear. CDR3 in DNA: TGTGCCAGCACCCAGTCGTTGAACACTGAAGCTTTCTTT. Protein: CASTQSLNTEAFF.